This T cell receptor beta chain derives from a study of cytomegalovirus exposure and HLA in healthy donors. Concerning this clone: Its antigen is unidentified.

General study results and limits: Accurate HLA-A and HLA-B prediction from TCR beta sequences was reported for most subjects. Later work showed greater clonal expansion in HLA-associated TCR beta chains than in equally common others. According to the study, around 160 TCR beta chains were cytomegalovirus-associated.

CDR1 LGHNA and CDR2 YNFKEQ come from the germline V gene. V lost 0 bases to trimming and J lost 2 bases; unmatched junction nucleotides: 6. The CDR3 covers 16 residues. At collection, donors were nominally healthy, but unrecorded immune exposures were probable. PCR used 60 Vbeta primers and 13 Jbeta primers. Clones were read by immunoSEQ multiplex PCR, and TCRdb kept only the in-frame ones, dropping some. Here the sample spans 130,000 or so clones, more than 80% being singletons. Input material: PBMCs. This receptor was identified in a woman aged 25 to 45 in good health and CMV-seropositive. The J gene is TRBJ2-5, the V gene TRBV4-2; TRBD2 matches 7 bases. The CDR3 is CASSQEWGGRQETQYF. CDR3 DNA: TGTGCCAGCAGCCAAGAATGGGGGGGTCGGCAAGAGACCCAGTACTTC.